The T cell receptor (beta chain) under discussion was sequenced for a study of blood T cells in healthy people across ages. The authors ran a second PCR of about 7 to 11 cycles using a sample-barcoded 5' primer and a J-beta primer mix. The authors tagged each cDNA molecule using a template-switch adaptor with 12 random nucleotides. All samples yielded 3 million or more CDR3-containing paired-end reads. Using its own MiXCR run on the 5' RACE reads, TCRdb lists one record per CDR3 protein. The profile covers 800,000 to 950,000 distinct CDR3 sequences, with just under 30% appearing a single time and approximately 10% taken by the ten largest. This sample was shared with a second study, whose subject was T cells of mothers and their children. That work adds: The sample comes from fewer than 10 healthy Caucasian donors: mothers and children. RNA that had been extracted went wholly into cDNA synthesis, at roughly 1.5 ug per 15 ul.

This clonotype was sampled from a woman in her forties in good health. Sequencing input: blood.

CDR3 coding DNA: TGTGCTAGTGGTCCACCTTGCGGGGAGTGCACAGATACGCAGTATTTT. It is translated as CASGPPCGECTDTQYF. The chain has TRBV12-5 and TRBJ2-3, with D possibly being TRBD2 (6 bases). Trimming cost V 5 bases and J 1 base, with 16 bases left between them. This CDR3 has 16 residues. Germline assignment: CDR1 LGHNT and CDR2 FRNRAP.